These 13 T cell receptor beta chains came from one sample sequenced in a study of identifying expanded T cells in peripheral blood (dated by TCRdb to the late 2010s). The library was generated by the immunoSEQ multiplex PCR assay. TCRdb holds this immuneACCESS table with in-frame rearrangements only. Some clones are missing; in checked studies, unresolved V genes explain under half, and the rest has no known cause. This sample holds around 120,000 clones; more than 75% were observed only once. The ten biggest clones cover over 3% of the sample. Sequenced sample: blood. The receptors derive from a person aged 18-70 years in good health.

The chain uses TRBV4-1 and TRBJ1-6, with 9 nucleotides matching TRBD1. The germline V gene has CDR1 MGHRA and CDR2 YSYEKL. The CDR3 consists of 18 residues. The V and J ends lost 1 base and 10 bases, in that order; junction bases with no gene match: 14. CDR3 region: CASSQVDLGGQGRSPLHF. CDR3 DNA sequence: TGCGCCAGCAGCCAAGTGGACTTGGGGGGACAGGGAAGATCACCCCTCCACTTT.

V and J are TRBV7-7 and TRBJ2-7, with TRBD1 matching over 7 bases. V lost 1 base, J lost 2 bases, and 5 bases stayed unmatched. The CDR3 runs 15 residues. Germline assignment: CDR1 SSHAT and CDR2 FNYEAQ (reference sequence). This CDR3 is CASSLGTGEAYEQYF. The CDR3 DNA sequence: TGTGCCAGCAGCTTAGGGACAGGTGAAGCCTACGAGCAGTACTTC.

This clone was seen a single time. The V gene is TRBV27, the J gene TRBJ1-1; 7 bases align to TRBD1. The germline CDR1 and CDR2 sequences are MNHEY and SMNVEV (reference sequence). The CDR3 sequence is 16 residues long. With V trimmed by 3 bases and J by 6 bases, 13 bases remained unmatched. CDR3: CASSLTGQGLHSEAFF. The CDR3 nucleotides read TGTGCCAGCAGTTTGACAGGGCAAGGGTTGCATTCTGAAGCTTTCTTT.

The chain is built from TRBV6-1 and TRBJ2-2; D ambiguous. The V end was cut by 11 bases, the J end by 4 bases, with 8 bases between. Germline V gene data show CDR1 as MNHNS and CDR2 as SASEGT. The CDR3 covers 11 residues. The CDR3 DNA is TGTGCCGGGAAAAGCACCGGGGAGCTGTTTTTT. Protein product: CAGKSTGELFF.

The rearrangement links TRBV6-1 to TRBJ2-5, with D maybe TRBD2 (7 bases). The CDR3 is 19 amino acids. Germline V gives CDR1 MNHNS, CDR2 SASEGT. V lost 0 bases to trimming and J lost 1 base, with 21 bases between them. The DNA of the CDR3 is TGTGCCAGCAGTGAAGCAGGGGGGGCAGGGACAACCCTCCAAGAGACCCAGTACTTC. Translating it yields CASSEAGGAGTTLQETQYF.

J is TRBJ2-7 and V is TRBV5-6; a weak D match, TRBD2 (5 bases). V shed 5 bases and J shed 13 bases, with 19 bases lying between them. The CDR3 consists of 12 residues. CDR1 is SGHDT, CDR2 YYEEEE, per germline. The CDR3 DNA sequence: TGTGCCAGCAGTACCGGGCCTCGAGCGGCCTACTTC. The encoded protein is CASSTGPRAAYF.

This chain links TRBV27 with TRBJ1-1; TRBD1 matches at 8 bases. Germline V gives CDR1 MNHEY, CDR2 SMNVEV (reference sequence). CDR3 length: 15 amino acids. Losses at the gene ends were 6 bases for V and 0 bases for J; bases not matched to a gene: 6. Here the CDR3 DNA reads TGTGCCAGCAGACAGGGGGGGTGGGTGAACACTGAAGCTTTCTTT. Its translation: CASRQGGWVNTEAFF.

CDR3 in DNA: TGTGCCATCAGGGACGACAGGTCGAGCTCTGGAAACACCATATATTTT. It specifies CAIRDDRSSSGNTIYF. V usage is TRBV10-3 and J usage is TRBJ1-3, with a weak D call TRBD1 (6 bases). CDR1 is ENHRY, CDR2 SYGVKD, per germline. V lost 6 bases, J lost 0 bases, and 15 bases lay in between. This CDR3 is 16 amino acids long.

This clone was picked up one time. The chain is built from TRBV5-4 and TRBJ2-2; D possibly matches TRBD1 or TRBD2 (5 bases each). This CDR3 contains 16 residues. In germline, CDR1 is SGHNT, CDR2 YYREEE (reference sequence). V shed 4 bases and J shed 1 base, with 14 bases lying between them. In DNA form, the CDR3 reads TGTGCCAGCAGCCGTCCTGGGACGGGGAACACCGGGGAGCTGTTTTTT. This translates into CASSRPGTGNTGELFF.

The rearrangement joins TRBV6-5 to TRBJ2-7; 7 nucleotides align to TRBD2. The CDR3 is 13 amino acids. The V gene's germline CDR1 is MNHEY and CDR2 SVGAGI. Here the CDR3 DNA reads TGTGCGTCGGGGGGTCTGAGCTCCTACGAGCAGTACTTC. Translating gives CASGGLSSYEQYF.

The gene calls are TRBV6-5 and TRBJ2-7; D uncertain. The CDR3 spans 14 residues. Germline CDR1 is MNHEY and CDR2 is SVGAGI. The V and J ends lost 6 bases and 1 base respectively, with 13 bases between them. CDR3 DNA: TGTGCCAGCAGCCCTGATATGGGTTCCTACGAGCAGTACTTC. Translated, it gives CASSPDMGSYEQYF.

The gene calls are TRBV4-3 and TRBJ2-1, with 9 nucleotides matching TRBD2. The CDR3 is 13 residues long. Germline assignment: CDR1 LGHNA and CDR2 YSLEER. The V gene end was trimmed by 2 bases and the J gene end by 9 bases; junction bases not matched to a gene: 2. The DNA for the CDR3 is TGCGCCAGCAGCCAACGGCGGGGGGGTGAGCAGTTCTTC. Translating it yields CASSQRRGGEQFF.

V usage is TRBV7-9 and J usage is TRBJ2-7, with D possibly being TRBD1 (6 bases). From germline, CDR1 is SEHNR and CDR2 FQNEAQ (reference sequence). The CDR3 extends over 13 amino acids. V was trimmed by 1 base and J by 3 bases, leaving 7 bases between them. The CDR3 bases are TGTGCCAGCAGCTTAGAGGGGGTCTACGAGCAGTACTTC. Protein: CASSLEGVYEQYF.